A single T cell receptor beta chain is shown here with its context. Some clones are missing from TCRdb's copy, which holds only in-frame ones; the method was immunoSEQ multiplex PCR. Of under 400,000 clones in the sample, 85% to 90% were seen once. This record belongs to a study of blood T cell repertoires in COVID-19. The CDR3 runs to 17 residues. Trimming pared 7 bases from V and 8 bases from J, leaving 26 bases between. The germline V gene encodes CDR1 SNHLY and CDR2 FYNNEI. Material: peripheral blood. The rearrangement links TRBV2 to TRBJ1-4; possibly TRBD1 for D (6 bases). The clonotype comes from a woman between 25 and 40 years old with COVID-19, enrolled during active disease. The CDR3 here is CASNEPMDSAEGEKLFF. The CDR3 DNA reads TGTGCCAGCAACGAGCCGATGGACAGCGCTGAAGGGGAAAAACTGTTTTTT.